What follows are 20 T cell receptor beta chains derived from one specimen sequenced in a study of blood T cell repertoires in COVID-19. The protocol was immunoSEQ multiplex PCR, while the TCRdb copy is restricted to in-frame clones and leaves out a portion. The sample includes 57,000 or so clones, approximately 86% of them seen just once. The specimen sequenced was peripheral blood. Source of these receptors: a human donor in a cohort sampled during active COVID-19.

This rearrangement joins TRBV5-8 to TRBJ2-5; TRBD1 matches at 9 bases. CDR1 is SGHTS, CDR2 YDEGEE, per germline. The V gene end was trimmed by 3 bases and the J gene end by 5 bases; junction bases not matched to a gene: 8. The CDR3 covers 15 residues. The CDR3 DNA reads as TGTGCCAGCAGCTCTGGACAGGGGAGTGCGGAGACCCAGTACTTC. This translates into CASSSGQGSAETQYF.

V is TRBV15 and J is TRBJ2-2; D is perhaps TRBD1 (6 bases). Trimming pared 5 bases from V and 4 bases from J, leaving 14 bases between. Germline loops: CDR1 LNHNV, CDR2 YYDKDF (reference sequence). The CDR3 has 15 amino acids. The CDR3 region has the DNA TGTGCCACCAGCGCCCGACAGGAGTTCACCGGGGAGCTGTTTTTT. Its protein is CATSARQEFTGELFF.

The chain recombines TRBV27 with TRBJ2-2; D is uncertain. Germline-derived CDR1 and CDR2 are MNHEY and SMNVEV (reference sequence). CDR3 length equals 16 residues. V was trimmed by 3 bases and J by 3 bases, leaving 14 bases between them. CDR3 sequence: CASSFASHIYTGELFF. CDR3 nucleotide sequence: TGTGCCAGCAGTTTCGCCTCCCACATTTACACCGGGGAGCTGTTTTTT.

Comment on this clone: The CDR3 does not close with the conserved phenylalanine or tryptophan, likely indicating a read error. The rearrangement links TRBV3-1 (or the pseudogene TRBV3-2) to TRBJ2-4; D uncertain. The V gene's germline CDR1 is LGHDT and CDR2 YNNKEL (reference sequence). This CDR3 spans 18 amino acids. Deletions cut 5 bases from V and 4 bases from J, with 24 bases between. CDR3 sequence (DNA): TGTGCCAGCAGCATTAAGATTCCCATTTGCAAAAGAAAAAACATTCAGTACCTC. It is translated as CASSIKIPICKRKNIQYL.

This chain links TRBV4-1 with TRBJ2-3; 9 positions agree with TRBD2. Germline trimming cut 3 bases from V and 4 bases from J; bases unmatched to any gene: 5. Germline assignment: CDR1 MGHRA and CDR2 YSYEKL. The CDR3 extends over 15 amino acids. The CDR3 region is CASSHGLAGADTQYF. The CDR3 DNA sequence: TGCGCCAGCAGCCATGGCTTAGCGGGAGCAGATACGCAGTATTTT.

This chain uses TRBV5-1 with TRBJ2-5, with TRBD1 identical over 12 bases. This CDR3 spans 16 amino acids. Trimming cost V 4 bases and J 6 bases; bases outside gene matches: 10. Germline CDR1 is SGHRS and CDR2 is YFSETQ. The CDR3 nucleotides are TGCGCCAGCAGCCCAGCCGGGACAGGGGGCGAAAAGACCCAGTACTTC. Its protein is CASSPAGTGGEKTQYF.

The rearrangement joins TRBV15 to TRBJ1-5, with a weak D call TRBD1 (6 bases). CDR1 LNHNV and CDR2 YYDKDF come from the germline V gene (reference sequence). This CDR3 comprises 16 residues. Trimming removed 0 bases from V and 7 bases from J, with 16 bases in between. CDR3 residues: CATSRELLQGRQPQHF. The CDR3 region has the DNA TGTGCCACCAGCAGAGAATTGTTACAGGGACGGCAGCCCCAGCATTTT.

The DNA for the CDR3 is TGTGCCAGCAGCAGTGGACAGAGCAGGTCTACGCAGTATTTT. This sequence encodes CASSSGQSRSTQYF. This chain uses TRBV5-6 with TRBJ2-3, with a possible D match to TRBD1 (6 bases). CDR3 length: 14 residues. Germline values: CDR1 SGHDT, CDR2 YYEEEE. V was trimmed by 4 bases and J by 8 bases, leaving 17 bases between them.

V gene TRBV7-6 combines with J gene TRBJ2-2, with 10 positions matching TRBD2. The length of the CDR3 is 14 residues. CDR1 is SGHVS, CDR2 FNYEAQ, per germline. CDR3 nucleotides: TGTGCTACCTTAGCGGGAGGTTACACCGGGGAGCTGTTTTTT. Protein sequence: CATLAGGYTGELFF.

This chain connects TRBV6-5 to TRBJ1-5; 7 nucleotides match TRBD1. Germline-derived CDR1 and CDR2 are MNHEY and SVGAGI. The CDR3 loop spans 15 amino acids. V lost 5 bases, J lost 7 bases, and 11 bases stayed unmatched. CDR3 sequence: CASSRDRARGQPQHF. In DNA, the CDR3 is TGTGCCAGCAGTCGAGACAGGGCGCGTGGGCAGCCCCAGCATTTT.

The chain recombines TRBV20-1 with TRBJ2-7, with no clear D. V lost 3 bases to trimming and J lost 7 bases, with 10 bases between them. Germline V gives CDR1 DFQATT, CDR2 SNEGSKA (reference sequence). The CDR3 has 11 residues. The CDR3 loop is CSASEMREQYF. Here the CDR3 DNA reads TGCAGTGCTAGCGAAATGAGGGAGCAGTACTTC.

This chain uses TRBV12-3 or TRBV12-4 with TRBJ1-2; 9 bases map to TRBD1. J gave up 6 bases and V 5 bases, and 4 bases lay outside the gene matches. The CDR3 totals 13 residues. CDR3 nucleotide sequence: TGTGCCAGCAGTACTCGACAGGGGGATGGCTACACCTTC. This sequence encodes CASSTRQGDGYTF.

The CDR3 DNA sequence: TGTGCCTGGAGTGTAGGAGGGGTAGGGGAGCAGTTCTTC. Translated: CAWSVGGVGEQFF. The genes are TRBV30 and TRBJ2-1; a weak D match, TRBD2 (6 bases). The V end was cut by 0 bases, the J end by 10 bases, with 13 bases between. The CDR3 sequence is 13 residues long. CDR1 is GTSNPN and CDR2 is SVGIG in the germline V gene (reference sequence).

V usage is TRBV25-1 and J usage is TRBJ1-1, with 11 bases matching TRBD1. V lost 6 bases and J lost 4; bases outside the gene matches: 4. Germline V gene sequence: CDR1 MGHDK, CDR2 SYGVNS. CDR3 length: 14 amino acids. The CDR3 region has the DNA TGTGCCAGCAGGGGGACAGGGGGAGGCACTGAAGCTTTCTTT. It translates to CASRGTGGGTEAFF. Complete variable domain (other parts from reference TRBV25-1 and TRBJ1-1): EADIYQTPRYLVIGTGKKITLECSQTMGHDKMYWYQQDPGMELHLIHYSYGVNSTEKGDLSSESTVSRIRTEHFPLTLESARPSHTSQYLCASRGTGGGTEAFFGQGTRLTVV.

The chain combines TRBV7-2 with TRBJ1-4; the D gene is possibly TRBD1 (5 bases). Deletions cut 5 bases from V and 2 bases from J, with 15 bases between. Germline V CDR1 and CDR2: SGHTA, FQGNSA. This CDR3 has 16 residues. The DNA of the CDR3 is TGTGCCAGCAGCCCGGGGAGCGGGGCCACTAATGAAAAACTGTTTTTT. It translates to CASSPGSGATNEKLFF.

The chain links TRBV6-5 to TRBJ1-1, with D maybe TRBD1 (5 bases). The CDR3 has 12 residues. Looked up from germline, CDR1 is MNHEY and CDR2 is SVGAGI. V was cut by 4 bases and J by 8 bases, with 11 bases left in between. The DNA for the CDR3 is TGTGCCAGCAGTTTAAGGGGCACCGAAGCTTTCTTT. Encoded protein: CASSLRGTEAFF.

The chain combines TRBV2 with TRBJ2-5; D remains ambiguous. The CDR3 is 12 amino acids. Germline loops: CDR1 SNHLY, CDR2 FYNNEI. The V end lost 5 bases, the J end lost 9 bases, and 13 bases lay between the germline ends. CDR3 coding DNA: TGTGCCAGCAGTCCCGAACGGTTGGCCCAGTACTTC. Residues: CASSPERLAQYF. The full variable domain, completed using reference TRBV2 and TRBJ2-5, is EPEVTQTPSHQVTQMGQEVILRCVPISNHLYFYWYRQILGQKVEFLVSFYNNEISEKSEIFDDQFSVERPDGSNFTLKIRSTKLEDSAMYFCASSPERLAQYFGPGTRLLVL.

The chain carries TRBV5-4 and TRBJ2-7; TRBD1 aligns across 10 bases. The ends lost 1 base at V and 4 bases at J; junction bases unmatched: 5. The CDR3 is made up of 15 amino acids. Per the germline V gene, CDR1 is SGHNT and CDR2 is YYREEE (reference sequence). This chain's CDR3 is CASSLKDRGEYEQYF. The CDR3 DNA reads TGTGCCAGCAGCTTGAAGGACAGGGGGGAATACGAGCAGTACTTC.

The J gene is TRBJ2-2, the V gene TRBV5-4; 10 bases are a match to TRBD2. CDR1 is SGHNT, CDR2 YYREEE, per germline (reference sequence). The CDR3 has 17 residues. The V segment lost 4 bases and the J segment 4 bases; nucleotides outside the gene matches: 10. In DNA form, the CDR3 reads TGTGCCAGCAGCCGGGGGCCCAGCGGGAGGGCCACCGGGGAGCTGTTTTTT. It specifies CASSRGPSGRATGELFF.

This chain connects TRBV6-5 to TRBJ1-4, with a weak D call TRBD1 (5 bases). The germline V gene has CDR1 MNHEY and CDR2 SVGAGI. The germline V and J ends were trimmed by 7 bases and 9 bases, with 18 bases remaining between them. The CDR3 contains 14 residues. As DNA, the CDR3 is TGTGCCAGCAAGGAAGGACACGTTGGCCAAAAACTGTTTTTT. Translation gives CASKEGHVGQKLFF.